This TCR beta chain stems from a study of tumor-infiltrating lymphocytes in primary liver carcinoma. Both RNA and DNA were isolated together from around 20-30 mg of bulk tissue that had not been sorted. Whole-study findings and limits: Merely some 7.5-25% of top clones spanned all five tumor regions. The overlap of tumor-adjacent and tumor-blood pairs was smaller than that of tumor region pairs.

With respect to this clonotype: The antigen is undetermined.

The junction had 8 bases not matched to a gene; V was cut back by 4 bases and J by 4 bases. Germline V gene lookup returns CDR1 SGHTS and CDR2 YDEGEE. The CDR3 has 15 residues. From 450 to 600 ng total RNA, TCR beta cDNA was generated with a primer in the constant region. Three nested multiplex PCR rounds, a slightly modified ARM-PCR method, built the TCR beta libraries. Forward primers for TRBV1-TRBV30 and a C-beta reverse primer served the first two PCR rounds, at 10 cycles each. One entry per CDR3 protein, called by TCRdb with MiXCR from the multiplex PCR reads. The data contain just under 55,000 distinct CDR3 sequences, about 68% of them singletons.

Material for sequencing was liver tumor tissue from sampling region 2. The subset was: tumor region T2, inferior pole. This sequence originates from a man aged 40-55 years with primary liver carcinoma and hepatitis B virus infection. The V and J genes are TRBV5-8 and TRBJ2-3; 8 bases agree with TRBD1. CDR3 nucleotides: TGTGCCAGCAGCCTGGGACAGGTAAATGCAGATACGCAGTATTTT. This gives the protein CASSLGQVNADTQYF.